This entry concerns a single TCR beta chain. Antigen: not known. Only in-frame clones appear in the TCRdb table, and some are missing; sequencing was by immunoSEQ multiplex PCR. The data contain 95,000 to 150,000 clones, more than 80% of them singletons. The data originate from a study of T cell responses to AZD1222 COVID-19 vaccine. Findings of the study overall: Spike-specific TCR breadth and depth both grew after two AZD1222 doses. No repertoire was sampled before or during the peak T cell response, only after it. Just six AZD1222 recipients were seropositive at baseline. Mapped onto spike, vaccine-associated CD4 TCRs spanned it and were dominant at 160-218 and 743-854.

This TCR came from an adult in good health. The sample here was peripheral blood, taken on day 0 of AZD1222 vaccination.

As DNA, the CDR3 is TGTGCCAGCAGTTATGACCCCCCGCAGGGCGACAATCAGCCCCAGCATTTT. Protein: CASSYDPPQGDNQPQHF. The chain combines TRBV6-2 or TRBV6-3 with TRBJ1-5, with D perhaps matching TRBD1 (5 bases). Germline assignment: CDR1 MNHEY and CDR2 SVGEGT. The V and J ends lost 3 bases and 3 bases respectively, with 18 bases between them. This CDR3 has 17 amino acids.